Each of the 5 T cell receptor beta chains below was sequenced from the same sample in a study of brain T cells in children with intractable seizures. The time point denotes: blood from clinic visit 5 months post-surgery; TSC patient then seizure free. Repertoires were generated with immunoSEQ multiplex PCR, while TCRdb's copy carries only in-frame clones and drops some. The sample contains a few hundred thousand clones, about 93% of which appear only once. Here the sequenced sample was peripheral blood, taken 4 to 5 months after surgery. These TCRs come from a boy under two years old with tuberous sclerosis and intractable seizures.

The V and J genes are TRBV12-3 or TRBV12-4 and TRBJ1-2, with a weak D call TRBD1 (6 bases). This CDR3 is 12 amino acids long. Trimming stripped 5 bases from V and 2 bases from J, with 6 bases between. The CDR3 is CASSQGNYGYTF. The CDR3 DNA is TGTGCCAGCAGTCAGGGGAACTATGGCTACACCTTC.

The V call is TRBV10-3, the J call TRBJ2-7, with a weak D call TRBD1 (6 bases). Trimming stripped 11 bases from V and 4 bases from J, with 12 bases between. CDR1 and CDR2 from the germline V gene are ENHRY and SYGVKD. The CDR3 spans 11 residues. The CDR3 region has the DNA TGTGCCCCCGACAGGATATACGAGCAGTACTTC. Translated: CAPDRIYEQYF.

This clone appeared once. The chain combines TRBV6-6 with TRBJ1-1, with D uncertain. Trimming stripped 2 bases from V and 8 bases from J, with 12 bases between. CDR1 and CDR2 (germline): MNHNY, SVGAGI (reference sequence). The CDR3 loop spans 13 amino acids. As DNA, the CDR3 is TGTGCCAGCAGTTACCTGGTGAACCTAGAAGCTTTCTTT. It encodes CASSYLVNLEAFF.

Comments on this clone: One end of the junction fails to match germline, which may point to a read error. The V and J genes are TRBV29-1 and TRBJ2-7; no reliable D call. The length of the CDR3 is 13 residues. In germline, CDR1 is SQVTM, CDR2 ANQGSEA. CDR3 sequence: CSVEVFDTYEPYF. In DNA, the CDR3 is TGCAGCGTTGAAGTTTTTGATACCTACGAGCCGTACTTC.

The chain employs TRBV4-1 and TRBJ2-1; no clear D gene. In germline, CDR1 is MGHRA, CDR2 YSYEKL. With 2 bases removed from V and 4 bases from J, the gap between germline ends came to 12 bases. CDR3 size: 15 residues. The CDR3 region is CASSQLVARYNEQFF. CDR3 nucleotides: TGCGCCAGCAGCCAACTAGTAGCTAGGTACAATGAGCAGTTCTTC.